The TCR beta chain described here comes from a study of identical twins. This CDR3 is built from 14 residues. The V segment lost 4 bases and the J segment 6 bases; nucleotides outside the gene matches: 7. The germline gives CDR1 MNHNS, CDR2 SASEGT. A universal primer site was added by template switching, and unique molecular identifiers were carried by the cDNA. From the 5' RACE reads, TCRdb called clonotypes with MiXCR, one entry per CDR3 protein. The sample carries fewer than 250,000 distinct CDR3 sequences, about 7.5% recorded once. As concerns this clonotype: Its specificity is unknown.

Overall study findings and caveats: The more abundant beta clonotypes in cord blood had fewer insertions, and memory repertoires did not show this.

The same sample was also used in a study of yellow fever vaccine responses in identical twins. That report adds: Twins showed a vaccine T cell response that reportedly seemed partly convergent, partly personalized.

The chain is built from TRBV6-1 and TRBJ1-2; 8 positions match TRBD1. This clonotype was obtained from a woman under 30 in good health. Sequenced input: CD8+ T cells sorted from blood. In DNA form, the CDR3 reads TGTGCCAGCAGTGTACCGGGACAGGATAATGGCTACACCTTC. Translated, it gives CASSVPGQDNGYTF.